The source of this TCR beta chain is a study of T cell repertoires in cytomegalovirus infection. Study-wide context: Recently identified HLA-C-restricted CMV epitopes and well-studied HLA-B-restricted CMV epitopes were used by the study. Matching HLA type and CMV infection were both indicated by public TCR beta signatures. Study-level points and caveats: The study identified carriers of CMV plus the relevant HLA from cumulative public TCR beta family frequency. HLA-C-restricted CMV-specific TCR beta clonotypes were dominant in the ex vivo response.

TCRdb re-called the reads with MiXCR, one entry per CDR3 protein. The sample has approximately 1,000,000 distinct CDR3 sequences, around a third seen once. This clonotype turned up a few times. Its antigen remains unknown. The sample was cultured CD8+ T cells from PBMCs, taken from culture after CMV antigen stimulation. The receptor was derived from a human donor in good health (CMV status not recorded). Some clones in this sample may be carry-over from other donors' samples.

The CDR3 loop is CATGLAGGQETQYF. As DNA, the CDR3 is TGTGCCACCGGACTAGCGGGGGGACAGGAGACCCAGTACTTC. The chain recombines TRBV6-6 with TRBJ2-5, with TRBD2 identical over 14 bases. The CDR3 has 14 residues. Germline CDR1 is MNHNY and CDR2 is SVGAGI (reference sequence). V lost 10 bases and J lost 5; bases outside the gene matches: 6.